This T cell receptor (beta chain) was found in a study of beta chain features in type 1 diabetes. The wider study: Comparable age, gender and cell yields were observed in patients relative to healthy donors.

General study points: For Type 1 diabetes patients, all four CD4+ subsets carried TCRB CDR3s that were moderately but significantly shorter.

This clone was detected only a few times. The antigen is unknown. Every bit of the isolated RNA underwent reverse transcription, so sequencing read expressed TCRB transcripts. The table came from immunoSEQ multiplex PCR; TCRdb's copy has only in-frame clones and leaves some out. The profile shows about 280,000 clones, over 14% of them singletons. Germline V gene sequence: CDR1 MDHEN, CDR2 SYDVKM. V was shortened by 5 bases and J by 0 bases, with 16 bases between the two germline ends. The length of the CDR3 is 16 residues. J is TRBJ1-1 and V is TRBV28; D gene unclear. This receptor was identified in a man aged 18 to 30 with type 1 diabetes. Input material: naive CD4+ T cells from blood. The CDR3 DNA reads as TGTGCCAGCAGTAGCAAATTCAGGACTATGAACACTGAAGCTTTCTTT. Residues: CASSSKFRTMNTEAFF.